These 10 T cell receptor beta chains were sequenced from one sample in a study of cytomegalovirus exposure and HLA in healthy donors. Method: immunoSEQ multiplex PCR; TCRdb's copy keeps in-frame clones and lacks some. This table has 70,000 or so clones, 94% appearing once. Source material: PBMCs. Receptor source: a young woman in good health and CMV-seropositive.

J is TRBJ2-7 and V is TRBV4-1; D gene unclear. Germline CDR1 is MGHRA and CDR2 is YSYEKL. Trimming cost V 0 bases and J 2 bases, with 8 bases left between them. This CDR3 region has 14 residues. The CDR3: CASSQDPGTYEQYF. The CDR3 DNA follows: TGCGCCAGCAGCCAAGATCCAGGTACCTACGAGCAGTACTTC.

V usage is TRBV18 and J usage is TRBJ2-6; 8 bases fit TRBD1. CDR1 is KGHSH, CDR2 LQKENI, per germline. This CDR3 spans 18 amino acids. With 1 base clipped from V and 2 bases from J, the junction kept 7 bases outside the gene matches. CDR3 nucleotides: TGTGCCAGCTCACCACAAAGGACAGGGATGACTGGGGCCAACGTCCTGACTTTC. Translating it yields CASSPQRTGMTGANVLTF.

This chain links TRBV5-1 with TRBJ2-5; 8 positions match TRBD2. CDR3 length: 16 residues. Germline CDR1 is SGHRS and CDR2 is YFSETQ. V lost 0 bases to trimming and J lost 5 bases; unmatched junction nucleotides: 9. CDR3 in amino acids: CASSLVYGRAEETQYF. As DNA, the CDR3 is TGCGCCAGCAGCTTGGTGTACGGGAGGGCCGAGGAGACCCAGTACTTC.

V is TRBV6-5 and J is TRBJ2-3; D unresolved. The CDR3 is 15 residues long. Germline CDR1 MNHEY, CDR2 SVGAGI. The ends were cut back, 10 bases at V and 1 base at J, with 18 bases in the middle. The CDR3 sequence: CATTLGYPGTDTQYF. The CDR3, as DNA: TGTGCCACGACTTTAGGCTACCCTGGCACAGATACGCAGTATTTT.

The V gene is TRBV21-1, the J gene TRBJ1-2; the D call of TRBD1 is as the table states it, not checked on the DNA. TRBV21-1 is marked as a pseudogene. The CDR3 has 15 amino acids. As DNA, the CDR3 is TGTGCCAGCAGCAAACGGAGGGGGCGCCCAGCCGGCTACACCTTC. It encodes CASSKRRGRPAGYTF.

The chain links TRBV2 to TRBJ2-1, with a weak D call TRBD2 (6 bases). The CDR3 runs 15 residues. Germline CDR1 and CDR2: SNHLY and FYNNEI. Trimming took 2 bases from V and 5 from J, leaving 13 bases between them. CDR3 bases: TGTGCCAGCAGTGAACTATCGGGAGTGAACAATGAGCAGTTCTTC. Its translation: CASSELSGVNNEQFF.

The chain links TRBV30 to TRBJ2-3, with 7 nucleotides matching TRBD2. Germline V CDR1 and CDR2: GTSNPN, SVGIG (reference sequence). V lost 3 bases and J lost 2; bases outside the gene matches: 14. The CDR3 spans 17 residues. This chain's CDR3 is CAWSAAGGRVYTDTQYF. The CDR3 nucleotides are TGTGCCTGGAGCGCCGCCGGGGGGAGAGTCTACACAGATACGCAGTATTTT.

The CDR3 DNA sequence: TGCGCCAGCAGCCGCGGGGACGGTCCGGTAGGAGATACGCAGTATTTT. Its protein product is CASSRGDGPVGDTQYF. The chain carries TRBV4-3 and TRBJ2-3; TRBD2 might be the D (6 bases). Germline loops: CDR1 LGHNA, CDR2 YSLEER. V lost 4 bases, J lost 5 bases, and 19 bases lay in between. CDR3 size: 16 residues.

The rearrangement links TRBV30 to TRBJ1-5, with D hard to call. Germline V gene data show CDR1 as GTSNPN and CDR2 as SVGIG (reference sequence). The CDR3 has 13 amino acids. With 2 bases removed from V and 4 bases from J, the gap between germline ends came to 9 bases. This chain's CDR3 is CAWSSSVNQPQHF. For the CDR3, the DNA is TGTGCCTGGAGTTCTTCAGTTAATCAGCCCCAGCATTTT. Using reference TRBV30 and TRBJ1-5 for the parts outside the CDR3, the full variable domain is SQTIHQWPATLVQPVGSPLSLECTVEGTSNPNLYWYRQAAGRGLQLLFYSVGIGQISSEVPQNLSASRPQDRQFILSSKKLLLSDSGFYLCAWSSSVNQPQHFGDGTRLSIL.

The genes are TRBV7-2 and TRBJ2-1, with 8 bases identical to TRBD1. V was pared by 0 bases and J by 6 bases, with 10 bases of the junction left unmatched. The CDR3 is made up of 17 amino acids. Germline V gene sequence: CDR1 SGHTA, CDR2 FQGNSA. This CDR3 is CASSLALGQGRSNEQFF. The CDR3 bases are TGTGCCAGCAGCTTAGCGCTAGGACAGGGAAGAAGCAATGAGCAGTTCTTC.